This T cell receptor (beta chain) was identified during a study of blood T cell repertoires in COVID-19. Overall study context: Some COVID-19 samples were acute and others convalescent; all came from the United States, Italy and Spain. The analysed material was cDNA or gDNA that came from T cells, B-cell-depleted T cells, or PBMCs.

The J segment lost 7 bases and the V segment lost 0 bases, leaving 9 bases of the junction unmatched. The CDR3 extends over 16 amino acids. CDR1 is MRHNA, CDR2 SNTAGT, per germline. Grouping used clinical history reported by participants in a survey and questionnaire. Donors in Cohort 3 counted as recovered after two negative PCRs, clearance, or symptom resolution. Sequenced by immunoSEQ multiplex PCR; TCRdb stores in-frame clones only, minus some. The table includes roughly 250,000 clones, around 90% detected once. The origin of this receptor is a woman aged 45 to 65 who had recovered from COVID-19. Sample: PBMCs or T cells enriched from blood (not recorded which). J is TRBJ2-1 and V is TRBV6-4; 7 nucleotides agree with TRBD1. The CDR3 protein is CASSDSTGKVGNEQFF. CDR3 nucleotide sequence: TGTGCCAGCAGTGACTCGACAGGGAAGGTTGGTAATGAGCAGTTCTTC.